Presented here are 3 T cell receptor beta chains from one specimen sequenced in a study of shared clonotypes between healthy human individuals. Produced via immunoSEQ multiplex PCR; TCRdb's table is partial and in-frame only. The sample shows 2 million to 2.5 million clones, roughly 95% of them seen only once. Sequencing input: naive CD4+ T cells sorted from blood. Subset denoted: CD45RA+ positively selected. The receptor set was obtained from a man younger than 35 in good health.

The CDR3 loop reads CASSLRNGDTQYF. The CDR3 bases are TGCGCCAGCAGCTTGAGAAACGGGGATACGCAGTATTTT. V and J are TRBV5-1 and TRBJ2-3, with D unresolved. The CDR3 spans 13 residues. V was cut by 1 base and J by 6 bases, with 9 bases left in between. CDR1 SGHRS and CDR2 YFSETQ come from the germline V gene.

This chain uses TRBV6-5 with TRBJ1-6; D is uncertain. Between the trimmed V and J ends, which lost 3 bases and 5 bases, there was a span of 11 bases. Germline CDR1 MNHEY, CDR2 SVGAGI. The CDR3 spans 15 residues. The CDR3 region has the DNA TGTGCCAGCAGTTATTCCCCTTTCAATAATTCACCCCTCCACTTT. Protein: CASSYSPFNNSPLHF.

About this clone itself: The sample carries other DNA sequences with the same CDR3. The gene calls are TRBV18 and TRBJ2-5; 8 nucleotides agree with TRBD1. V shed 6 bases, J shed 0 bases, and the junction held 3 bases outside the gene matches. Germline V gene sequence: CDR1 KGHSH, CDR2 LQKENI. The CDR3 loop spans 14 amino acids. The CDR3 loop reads CASSRTGYQETQYF. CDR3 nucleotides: TGTGCCAGCTCTCGGACAGGGTACCAAGAGACCCAGTACTTC.